Listed below are T cell receptor beta chains from one sample, sequenced in a study of human T cells and chemical hapten exposure. Each CDR3 protein gets one entry after TCRdb re-called the RACE reads with MiXCR. The sample lists 80,000 to 95,000 distinct CDR3 sequences; around 10% were seen once. The input for sequencing was whole blood, taken in connection with sensitization to the hapten diphenylcyclopropenone (DPC). These receptor sequences come from a young man with alopecia areata. Some clones in this sample may be carry-over from other donors' samples. Each CDR3 is given with its conserved first and last residue. D genes are given only for firm matches. Clone sizes are given selectively: once, few, many, or a class where the clone is expanded.

v_gene	d_gene	j_gene	abundance	CDR3aa	CDR3nt
TRBV7-2	-	TRBJ1-2	-	CASSAYRVDHYGYTF	TGTGCCAGCAGCGCATACAGGGTAGATCACTATGGCTACACCTTC
TRBV20-1	-	TRBJ2-1	-	CSARDRGQRGEQFF	TGCAGTGCTAGAGACAGGGGTCAGAGGGGAGAGCAGTTCTTC
TRBV6-5	TRBD2	TRBJ2-7	many	CASSWGLAWEQYF	TGTGCCAGCAGTTGGGGACTAGCTTGGGAGCAGTACTTC
TRBV7-3	-	TRBJ2-1	-	CASSPGTRVDEQFF	TGTGCCAGCAGCCCCGGGACGAGGGTCGATGAGCAGTTCTTC
TRBV15	TRBD1	TRBJ2-3	-	CATSRARGRADTQYF	TGTGCCACCAGCAGAGCGAGGGGGCGCGCAGATACGCAGTATTTT
TRBV7-6	-	TRBJ2-2	many	CASSLARTGELFF	TGTGCCAGCAGCTTAGCTCGTACCGGGGAGCTGTTTTTT
TRBV5-1	TRBD2	TRBJ2-5	few	CASSPGGNEETQYF	TGCGCCAGCAGCCCGGGGGGGAACGAAGAGACCCAGTACTTC
TRBV6-6	-	TRBJ1-2	many	CASSYGQSYGYTF	TGTGCCAGCAGTTATGGACAGAGCTATGGCTACACCTTC
TRBV7-8	-	TRBJ2-7	-	CASSLAVQRTYAYEQYF	TGTGCCAGCAGCCTAGCAGTCCAGCGGACATACGCCTACGAGCAGTACTTC
TRBV7-9	TRBD1	TRBJ1-4	-	CATGQGYREKLFF	TGTGCCACCGGACAGGGGTATCGGGAAAAACTGTTTTTT
TRBV2	TRBD2	TRBJ2-7	-	CASSGLAVNPSVYEQYF	TGTGCCAGCAGTGGACTAGCGGTAAACCCTAGTGTCTACGAGCAGTACTTC
TRBV7-2	-	TRBJ1-3	many	CASSSRGPSGNTIYF	TGTGCCAGCAGCAGCCGGGGTCCATCTGGAAACACCATATATTTT
TRBV7-2	TRBD2	TRBJ2-3	few	CASRKGRDTEAQDTQYF	TGTGCCAGCAGGAAGGGGAGGGATACTGAAGCACAAGATACGCAGTATTTT
TRBV19	-	TRBJ2-3	-	CASSTPGTADTQYF	TGTGCCAGTAGTACGCCCGGGACTGCAGATACGCAGTATTTT
TRBV6-1	-	TRBJ1-1	many	CASSEVGISEAFF	TGTGCCAGCAGTGAAGTTGGGATCTCTGAAGCTTTCTTT
TRBV6-2/TRBV6-3	-	TRBJ2-2	many	CASRDIPETGELFF	TGTGCCAGCAGAGACATCCCGGAAACCGGGGAGCTGTTTTTT
TRBV2	-	TRBJ2-3	-	CASLLSFYTQYF	TGTGCCAGTCTTTTAAGCTTCTATACGCAGTATTTT
TRBV2	TRBD1	TRBJ1-5	many	CASRETGADQPQHF	TGTGCCAGCAGGGAGACAGGGGCCGATCAGCCCCAGCATTTT
TRBV11-2	-	TRBJ1-2	many	CASSGFIGLDGYTF	TGTGCCAGCAGTGGTTTCATAGGGCTCGATGGCTACACCTTC
TRBV3-1	-	TRBJ2-5	-	CASSQSFGETQYF	TGTGCCAGCAGTCAATCATTTGGGGAGACCCAGTACTTC
TRBV6-6	-	TRBJ1-1	many	CASSPGTEAFF	TGTGCCAGCAGTCCGGGCACTGAAGCTTTCTTT
TRBV5-6	-	TRBJ1-1	-	CASSPPTMNTEAFF	TGTGCCAGCAGCCCCCCAACCATGAACACTGAAGCTTTCTTT